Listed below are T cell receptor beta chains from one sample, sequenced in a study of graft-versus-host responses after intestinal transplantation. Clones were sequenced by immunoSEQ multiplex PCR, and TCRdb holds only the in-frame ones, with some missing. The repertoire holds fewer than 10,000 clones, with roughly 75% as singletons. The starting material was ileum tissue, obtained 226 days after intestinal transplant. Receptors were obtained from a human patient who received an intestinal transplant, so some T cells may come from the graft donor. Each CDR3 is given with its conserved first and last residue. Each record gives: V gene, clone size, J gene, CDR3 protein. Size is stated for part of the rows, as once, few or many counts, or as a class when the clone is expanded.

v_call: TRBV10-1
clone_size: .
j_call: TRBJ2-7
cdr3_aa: CASSDRASGSYEQYF

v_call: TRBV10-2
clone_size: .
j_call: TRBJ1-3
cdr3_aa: CASSEVQTRNTIYF

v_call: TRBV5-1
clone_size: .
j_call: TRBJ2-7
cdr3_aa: CASSRLDRGLGEQYF

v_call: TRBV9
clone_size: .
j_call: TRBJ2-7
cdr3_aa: CASSVGQDKKYF

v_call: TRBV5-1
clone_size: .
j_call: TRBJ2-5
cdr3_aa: CASSVGTRGETQYF

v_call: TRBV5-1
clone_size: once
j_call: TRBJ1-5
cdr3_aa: CASSTGHGFNQPQHF

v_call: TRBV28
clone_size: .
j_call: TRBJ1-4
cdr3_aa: CASSFDRSYEKLFF

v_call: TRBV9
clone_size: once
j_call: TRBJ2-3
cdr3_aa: CASGMGTWGTQYF

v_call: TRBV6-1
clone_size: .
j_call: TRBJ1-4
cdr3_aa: CASLGRVTGDEKLFF

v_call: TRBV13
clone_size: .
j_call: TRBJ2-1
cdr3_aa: CASSEPYTGTTYNEQFF

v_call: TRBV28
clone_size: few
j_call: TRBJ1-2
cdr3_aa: CASSLTTGGGGSRWIF

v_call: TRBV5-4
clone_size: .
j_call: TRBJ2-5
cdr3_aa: CASSLTADETQYF

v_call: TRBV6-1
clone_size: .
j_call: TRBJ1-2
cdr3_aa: CASIIPGQLNYGYTF

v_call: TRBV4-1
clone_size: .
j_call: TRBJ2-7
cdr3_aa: CASSQGSGELAGVEQYF

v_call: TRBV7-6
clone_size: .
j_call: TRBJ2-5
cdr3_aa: CASSLSGTVGETQYF

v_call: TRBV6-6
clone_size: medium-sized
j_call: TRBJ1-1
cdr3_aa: CASSHGTPFSTEAFF

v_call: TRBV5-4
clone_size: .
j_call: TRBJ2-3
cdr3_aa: CASSLGGSGGARDTQYF

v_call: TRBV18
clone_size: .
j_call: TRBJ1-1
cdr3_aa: CASSPPGRDTEAFF

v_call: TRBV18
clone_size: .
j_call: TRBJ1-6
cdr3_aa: CASSLRTGNDNSPLHF

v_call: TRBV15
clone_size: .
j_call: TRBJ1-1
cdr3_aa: CATSREGRNTEAFF

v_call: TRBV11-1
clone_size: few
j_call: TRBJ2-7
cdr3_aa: CASSFVHSYEQYF

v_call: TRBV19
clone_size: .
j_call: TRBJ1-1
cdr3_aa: CASRDRGKGMNTEAFF

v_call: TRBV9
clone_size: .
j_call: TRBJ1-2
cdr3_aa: CASSVDQGVGYTF

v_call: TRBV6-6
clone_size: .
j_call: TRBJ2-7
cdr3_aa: CASSFNRVEQYF

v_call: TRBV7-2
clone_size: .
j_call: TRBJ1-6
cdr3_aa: CASSQKETGSSYNSPLHF

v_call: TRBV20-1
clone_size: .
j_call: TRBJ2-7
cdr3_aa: CSARDTYEQYF

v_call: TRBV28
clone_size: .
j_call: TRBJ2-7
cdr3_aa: CASRGQAGVHYEQYF

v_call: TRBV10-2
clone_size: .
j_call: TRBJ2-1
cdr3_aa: CASRPGTGGSIF

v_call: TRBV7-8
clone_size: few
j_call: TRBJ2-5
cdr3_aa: CASSLVGGSGLQETQYF

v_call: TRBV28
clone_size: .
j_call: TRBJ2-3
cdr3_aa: CASSWWRDGDTQYF

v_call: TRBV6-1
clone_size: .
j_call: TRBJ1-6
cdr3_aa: CASVREFNSPLHF

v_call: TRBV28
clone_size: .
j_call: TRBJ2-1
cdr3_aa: CASSSERISYNEQFF

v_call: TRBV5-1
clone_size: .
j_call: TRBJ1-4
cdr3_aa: CASSSSGPGREKLFF

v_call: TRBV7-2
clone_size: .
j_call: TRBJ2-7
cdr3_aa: CASSYYRVPVWEQYF

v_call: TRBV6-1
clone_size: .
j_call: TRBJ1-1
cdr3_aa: CASSKNRRENTEAFF

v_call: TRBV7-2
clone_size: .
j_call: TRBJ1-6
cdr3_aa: CASSLERTRPLHF

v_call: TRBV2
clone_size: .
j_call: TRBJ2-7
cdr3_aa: CASSRLAGGPYEQYF

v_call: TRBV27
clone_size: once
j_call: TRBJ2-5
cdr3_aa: CASSLLDRHQETQYF

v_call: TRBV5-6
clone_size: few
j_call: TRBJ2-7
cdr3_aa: CASSFGQEYEQYF

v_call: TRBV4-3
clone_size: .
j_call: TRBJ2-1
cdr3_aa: CASSRAGTGNEQFF

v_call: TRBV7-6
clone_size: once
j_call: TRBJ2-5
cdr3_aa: CASSPEGHSYQETQYF

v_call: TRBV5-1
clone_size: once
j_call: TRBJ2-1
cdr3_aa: CASSSYGGSGRVNEQFF

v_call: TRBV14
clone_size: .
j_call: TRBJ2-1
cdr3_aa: CASSRRTYNEQFF

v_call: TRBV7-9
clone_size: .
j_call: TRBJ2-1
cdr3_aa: CASSTRDTGDEQFF

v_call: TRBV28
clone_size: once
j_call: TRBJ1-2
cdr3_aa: CASSKPPGQGDGYTF

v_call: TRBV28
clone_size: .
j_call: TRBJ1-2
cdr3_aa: CASRDRGRNYGYTF

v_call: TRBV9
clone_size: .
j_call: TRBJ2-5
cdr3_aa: CASLRSGQGWETQYF

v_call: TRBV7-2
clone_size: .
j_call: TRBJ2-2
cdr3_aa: CASSPRLLGIANTGELFF